Described below is a single T cell receptor beta chain sequence and its context. The protocol was immunoSEQ multiplex PCR, while the TCRdb copy is restricted to in-frame clones and leaves out a portion. The repertoire consists of 70,000 to 100,000 clones, with 85% to 95% occurring once and the leading ten covering 1.7%. The sample comes from a study of blood T cell repertoires in COVID-19. About the study: Samples of COVID-19 (acute and convalescent) were obtained from the United States, Italy and Spain. Sources were T cells, B-cell-depleted T cells, or PBMCs; the material itself was cDNA or gDNA.

Germline trimming cut 5 bases from V and 4 bases from J; bases unmatched to any gene: 8. The CDR3 spans 14 residues. The germline CDR1 and CDR2 sequences are SGHVS and FQNEAQ. The specimen sequenced was peripheral blood. The TCR comes from a man aged 55 to 70 with acute or convalescent COVID-19. The J gene is TRBJ2-7, the V gene TRBV7-8; 7 bases are shared with TRBD1. The CDR3 here is CASSPGTDYYEQYF. The CDR3 DNA sequence: TGTGCCAGCAGCCCCGGGACAGACTATTACGAGCAGTACTTC.